The 9 T cell receptor beta chains listed next were all sequenced from one sample in a study of blood T cell repertoires in COVID-19. Using immunoSEQ multiplex PCR, the repertoire was profiled, and TCRdb retains in-frame clones only, with some absent. Of 120,000 or so clones in the sample, over 75% were seen once. The sample consisted of peripheral blood. The receptors here all came from a woman at least 80 years old with acute or convalescent COVID-19.

This clone came up once. The chain recombines TRBV7-9 with TRBJ2-3; D ambiguous. CDR1 is SEHNR and CDR2 is FQNEAQ in the germline V gene (reference sequence). V was cut by 3 bases and J by 0 bases, with 4 bases left in between. There are 13 residues in the CDR3. CDR3 region: CASSFGSTDTQYF. CDR3 DNA: TGTGCCAGCAGCTTCGGGAGCACAGATACGCAGTATTTT.

The J gene is TRBJ1-1, the V gene TRBV7-3; no clear D gene. Germline assignment: CDR1 SGHTA and CDR2 FQGTGA. The CDR3 is 13 residues long. V dropped 2 bases and J dropped 0 bases, with 4 bases sitting between them. The CDR3, as DNA: TGTGCCAGCAGCTTATCTATGAACACTGAAGCTTTCTTT. It is translated as CASSLSMNTEAFF.

This clone was recorded a few times. J is TRBJ2-1 and V is TRBV25-1, with 8 bases aligning to TRBD1. CDR3 length: 13 residues. The V gene end was trimmed by 6 bases and the J gene end by 5 bases; junction bases not matched to a gene: 3. Per the germline V gene, CDR1 is MGHDK and CDR2 is SYGVNS. The CDR3: CASRGQGDNEQFF. CDR3 nucleotide sequence: TGTGCCAGCAGAGGACAGGGTGACAATGAGCAGTTCTTC.

The V and J genes are TRBV3-1 (or the pseudogene TRBV3-2) and TRBJ2-3; a possible D gene is TRBD1 (7 bases). Germline V gene data show CDR1 as LGHDT and CDR2 as YNNKEL (reference sequence). The V end was cut by 4 bases, the J end by 4 bases, with 18 bases between. The CDR3 sequence is 16 residues long. The CDR3 DNA follows: TGTGCCAGCAGCCTTAATCCTGTCAGGGGGGCAGATACGCAGTATTTT. As protein: CASSLNPVRGADTQYF.

The rearrangement links TRBV20-1 to TRBJ1-4; no clear D gene. The CDR3 spans 16 residues. Germline CDR1 and CDR2: DFQATT and SNEGSKA (reference sequence). V was shortened by 3 bases and J by 2 bases, with 16 bases between the two germline ends. The CDR3 DNA reads as TGCAGTGCTAGTGAGGGCCTTGTTCGCACTAATGAAAAACTGTTTTTT. Protein sequence: CSASEGLVRTNEKLFF.

The CDR3 DNA follows: TGTGCCACCATTCCAAACGGGCAAGAGACCCAGTACTTC. Encoded protein: CATIPNGQETQYF. The chain is built from TRBV7-9 and TRBJ2-5; the D is unclear. Between the trimmed V and J ends, which lost 10 bases and 2 bases, there was a span of 14 bases. Germline lookup yields CDR1 SEHNR and CDR2 FQNEAQ (reference sequence). The CDR3 is 13 amino acids.

This chain joins TRBV4-2 and TRBJ1-5, with 9 bases matching TRBD1. The CDR3 is made up of 15 amino acids. Germline CDR1 is LGHNA and CDR2 is YNFKEQ. The V segment lost 0 bases and the J segment 6 bases; nucleotides outside the gene matches: 3. CDR3 nucleotides: TGTGCCAGCAGCCAAGAGGGACAGGGTAGTCAGCCCCAGCATTTT. This sequence encodes CASSQEGQGSQPQHF.

The CDR3 reads CASSVEGGHGYTF. CDR3 DNA sequence: TGTGCCAGCAGCGTCGAAGGGGGCCATGGCTACACCTTC. The chain couples TRBV9 to TRBJ1-2; the match to TRBD1 covers 7 bases. The J segment lost 6 bases and the V segment lost 2 bases, leaving 4 bases of the junction unmatched. The CDR3 has 13 residues. The V gene's germline CDR1 is SGDLS and CDR2 YYNGEE.

This sequence joins TRBV10-3 and TRBJ1-1, with D possibly matching TRBD1 (5 bases). CDR1 is ENHRY, CDR2 SYGVKD, per germline. V shed 4 bases and J shed 1 base, with 10 bases lying between them. The CDR3 is 14 residues long. The CDR3 DNA reads as TGTGCCATCAGTGCTGCGACAGAGAACACTGAAGCTTTCTTT. Its translation: CAISAATENTEAFF.